This TCR beta chain was captured in a study of cytomegalovirus exposure and HLA in healthy donors (dated by TCRdb to 2017 to 2019). About the investigation overall: According to an earlier analysis of 587 of the donors, about 179 million T cells yielded approximately 120 million unique TCR beta sequences and around 300 Gb of sequence data. On average, over 200,000 unique TCR beta nucleotide sequences were sequenced per donor among 398 genotyped donors of the cohort, with 15% to 20% of those sequences being non-productive. Around 320 gigabases of sequencing data and around 87 million unique TCR sequences were included in an early release covering 550 to 800 HLA-typed donors. Donor age, sex, ethnicity and CMV serostatus were collected together with the repertoire data. An earlier analysis of around 580 of the donors used high-throughput TCR beta sequencing to judge whether each TCR beta V gene segment behaved as functional or pseudogenic. In a later analysis, previously published TCR beta repertoires from 600 to 850 donors were re-analyzed and high-resolution HLA genotyping was added so that TCR occurrence patterns could be studied. In addition to the first cohort of approximately 650 subjects, a separate validation cohort of 120 different subjects was used. All discovery cohort repertoires had been generated using a single sequencing platform. Rather than drawing on any new phenotypic data, the later analysis identified candidate immune exposures from TCR beta sequences and the way those sequences occurred across donors. The study used immunosequencing to profile the T cell repertoires of 670 or so subjects and linked those repertoires to cytomegalovirus serostatus. Of the 300 to 450 genotyped donors, approximately 80% fell in the genetic ancestry cluster associated with self-reported Caucasian donors. A later genetic analysis used genome-wide SNP genotypes for about 60% of the roughly 700 donors, treating that subset as a discovery cohort. Typing coverage differed by locus: A, B, C, DRB1 and DQB1 were typed in roughly 620-630 donors, DQA1 in approximately 520, DPA1 in some 570, and DPB1 in approximately 450. Four or five DR-DQ haplotypes were handled as single units for association and clustering because linkage in the cohort was strong. The aim of the study was to test whether cataloging public T cell receptors could identify signatures of past pathogen exposure. Both class I and class II loci were covered by HLA typing, at four-digit resolution. To predict cytomegalovirus infection status, the study brought together high-throughput TCR immunosequencing, statistical association of individual TCRs with disease status, and machine learning. General study outcomes and caveats: In an earlier analysis of around 600 of the donors, most TCR beta V segments appeared in productive rearrangements about 87% or about 30% of the time, broadly matching IMGT annotations. Several of the top co-occurrence clusters appeared to be linked to parvovirus B19, influenza, CMV and Epstein-Barr virus, according to a later analysis. According to a later genetic analysis, donors in an Asian-associated ancestry cluster had fewer N-insertions in productive TCRs than the approximately 700-donor mean. An association between a missense DCLRE1C variant and V-gene and J-gene trimming of TCR beta chains was found in a later genetic analysis and replicated in an independent cohort. Cytomegalovirus status was reported to be diagnosed by the classifier with high specificity and sensitivity in both the original and validation cohorts. It was suggested by the authors that the approach could potentially be generalized to other disease states and immunological phenotypes. The cohort was sequenced for TCR beta chains only, and without alpha or paired-chain data the features that could be detected were limited. Presence/absence analyses assumed roughly uniform sequencing depth across donors, an assumption that may not hold. A further reported finding was that TCR beta sequences accurately predicted the HLA-A and HLA-B alleles for most subjects in the first cohort. A later analysis associated 15,000 or so TCR beta sequences with specific HLA alleles at a false discovery rate of 0.05. Correlated functional status among segregating V segments might be attributable to linkage disequilibrium, but an unknown experimental factor could not be ruled out. A few of the identified cytomegalovirus-associated TCR beta chains were confirmed in vitro to be specific for cytomegalovirus antigens. The earlier analysis of approximately 590 of the donors excluded roughly 17 rarely observed V segments, including chromosome 9 orphons, because counts were too low. Because the 87-base-pair reads could not distinguish some IMGT-functional V segments, including TRBV6-2 and TRBV6-3, those segments were excluded. While some public TCRs were present in many individuals, most TCR sequences turned up only very rarely across donors. A cluster of highly shared sequence variants was judged likely to represent a technical artifact of the sequencing pipeline. According to a later analysis, TCR association rates differed among HLA loci, with DRB1 alleles showing the most associated TCRs and HLA-C alleles showing the fewest. Because HLA typing was unavailable for some donors at each locus, only the typed subset was used in association tests. In a later analysis, most CMV-associated TCR beta chains were found to appear HLA-restricted, with HLA associations seemingly driven largely by CMV exposure. In a later analysis, HLA-associated TCR beta chains were found to be more clonally expanded and to have lower generation probabilities than equally common non-associated chains. CMV serostatus was the only immune exposure information available for the cohort. In the study, around 160 TCR beta chains were listed as associated with cytomegalovirus. Assigning TCR associations to individual alleles was difficult when HLA alleles, especially DR and DQ, strongly co-occurred.

The CDR3 numbers 19 residues from cysteine through phenylalanine. Only the CDR3 portion is preserved as DNA: 57 bases, with reading frame beginning at the first base. Germline trimming amounts to 7 bases on V and 0 bases on J, with 15 as the count of junction bases outside the gene matches. Taken from the germline V gene, the CDR1 and CDR2 loops are SGHAT and FQNNGV. This clone was recorded once. Which antigen it targets is not known. Base qualities were left out, and no much larger clone turns up one base away. The library came from the immunoSEQ multiplex PCR assay. For the multiplex PCR, a mixture combining 60 forward primers for TCR Vbeta segments and 13 reverse primers for TCR Jbeta segments was used. The CDR3 region of rearranged TCR beta genes was amplified from genomic DNA with a multiplex PCR assay. The Illumina HiSeq System was used to sequence the amplified TCR beta libraries as 87-base-pair reads. The paper's data handling went like this. A later analysis tallied 80 million to 95 million unique TCR beta chains across the 660 or so repertoires, and approximately 12 million of those chains were shared by two or more donors. Raw reads were error-corrected and collapsed into unique sequences by a nearest-neighbor algorithm in which closely related sequences were merged to remove PCR and sequencing errors. V, D and J gene segments were assigned by aligning CDR3 sequences to IMGT reference sequences. For a sequence to be retained, a match of at least six nucleotides to both a V gene segment and a J gene segment was required. Rearrangements were classified as productive when the CDR3 lacked stop codons and remained in frame with V and J, and all other rearrangements were classified as non-productive. Following IMGT convention, CDR3 was defined as the stretch from the second conserved V-encoded cysteine to the conserved J-encoded phenylalanine. Sequences without an unambiguous match to a single V gene segment were excluded from the earlier analysis of about 640 of the donors. In an earlier analysis of 500 to 750 of the donors, V segments were called functional above 56.7% productive rearrangements and were called segregating when the between-donor standard deviation exceeded 5%. A statistical classification framework was developed to diagnose cytomegalovirus status using the catalog of TCR beta chain sequences. In a later analysis, V and J genes were assigned by comparing TCR nucleotide sequences against IMGT/GENE-DB human TR gene sequences. A later analysis assigned CDR3 sequences and most-parsimonious VDJ recombination scenarios with the TCRdist pipeline. In a later analysis, each TCR beta chain was defined by its CDR3 amino acid sequence together with its V-gene family, and reads without a unique V-gene family were excluded. In a later analysis, approximately 640 highly shared, low-generation-probability nucleotide sequences were removed to address suspected cross-contamination and a sequencing artifact. In a later analysis, a clonal expansion index for each public chain was calculated from normalized within-repertoire ranks of inferred template counts. In a later analysis, generation probabilities were computed using a VDJ recombination model fitted to out-of-frame rearrangements, and the results were checked against IGoR. In a later analysis, hypergeometric tests were used to score TCR-TCR, TCR-HLA and TCR-CMV co-occurrence, with a repertoire-size bias correction applied to TCR pairs. False discovery rates were estimated in a later analysis by permuting HLA or CMV assignments 20 times. In a later analysis, co-occurring TCRs were grouped with DBSCAN, and TCRdist sequence similarity was added when clustering was performed within HLA-allele-positive subsets. For co-occurrence clustering, repertoires with fewer than 30,000 or more than 120,000 public chains were excluded, along with about five repertoires with anomalous nucleotide sharing. TCRdb re-hosts the immuneACCESS table, in-frame sequences only. Its copies lack some clones; in the studies checked, an unresolved V gene accounts for under half of them, and the cause for the rest is not known. V and J calls and clone size follow that table, whereas D and trimming were derived from the DNA. The sample data list approximately 120,000 clones, and 75% to 85% of these were observed just once. The top ten clonotypes cover less than 9.5% of the sample.

The cohort consisted of 600 to 700 healthy bone marrow donors. At the time of sampling, every cohort member was nominally healthy, though immune exposures that went unrecorded were likely present. The donor tested CMV seropositive, placing the donor among the roughly 300 seropositive members of the cohort. A peripheral blood sample was provided by each donor, and peripheral blood mononuclear cells were used for TCR beta sequencing. The Qiagen DNeasy Blood Extraction Kit was used to extract genomic DNA from the blood cell samples. The source of this sequence is a woman between 45 and 60 years old in good health and CMV-seropositive. Recombination joined TRBV11-2 with TRBJ2-2, with 9 middle bases fitting TRBD2. The sample comprised PBMCs. Here the CDR3 is given as CASTTGTSLDTANTGELFF. The sequenced DNA: TGTGCCAGCACCACCGGGACTAGCCTAGATACGGCGAACACCGGGGAGCTGTTTTTT.